Listed below are T cell receptor beta chains from one sample, sequenced in a study of T cell clonotyping in hematopoietic cell transplantation. Here immunoSEQ multiplex PCR was the method, and the copy in TCRdb shows in-frame clones only, minus some. The sample holds tens of thousands of clones, 90% to 97% seen once. Sequenced here: peripheral blood mononuclear cells, sampled before stem cell transplant. The origin of the receptors is a woman between 50 and 59 years old with acute myeloid leukemia. Some clones in this sample may be carry-over from other donors' samples. The CDR3 runs from the conserved cysteine through the conserved F or W. A D gene is named only where the DNA matches it firmly. Rows give clone size only sometimes, using once, few, many, or a class for an expanded clone.

size: NA; V: TRBV4-1; D: NA; J: TRBJ1-4; CDR3: CASSQDRKKLFF
size: few; V: TRBV6-1; D: NA; J: TRBJ1-2; CDR3: CASSEFQGTSDMSYTF
size: NA; V: TRBV19; D: TRBD1; J: TRBJ1-2; CDR3: CASSITGDYINYGYTF
size: NA; V: TRBV6-6; D: NA; J: TRBJ2-5; CDR3: CASSSLDSGPNHSQYF
size: NA; V: TRBV5-1; D: TRBD1; J: TRBJ1-1; CDR3: CASSGGTGDSEAFF
size: few; V: TRBV5-1; D: NA; J: TRBJ1-6; CDR3: CASSLAMGADNSPLHF
size: NA; V: TRBV28; D: NA; J: TRBJ2-7; CDR3: CASRPSGTYEQYF
size: NA; V: TRBV23-1; D: TRBD1; J: TRBJ1-2; CDR3: CASGTGINYGYTF
size: NA; V: TRBV15; D: NA; J: TRBJ1-1; CDR3: CATSRAFVTEAFF
size: NA; V: TRBV6-1; D: NA; J: TRBJ1-1; CDR3: CASSDLASMNTEAFF
size: NA; V: TRBV6-5; D: NA; J: TRBJ1-1; CDR3: CASSYFRENTEAFF
size: NA; V: TRBV5-8; D: TRBD1; J: TRBJ1-2; CDR3: CASSVSGQNYGYTF
size: NA; V: TRBV29-1; D: NA; J: TRBJ2-7; CDR3: CSVEGGGYEQYF
size: NA; V: TRBV20-1; D: NA; J: TRBJ2-2; CDR3: CSAFTGELFF
size: few; V: TRBV11-2; D: NA; J: TRBJ1-1; CDR3: CASSLFLGNTEAFF
size: NA; V: TRBV7-2; D: NA; J: TRBJ2-2; CDR3: CASSSYSGELFF
size: NA; V: TRBV28; D: NA; J: TRBJ1-2; CDR3: CASRPPGGGNYGYTF
size: once; V: TRBV11-3; D: NA; J: TRBJ2-1; CDR3: CASSGAGGEQFF
size: NA; V: TRBV11-3; D: NA; J: TRBJ2-3; CDR3: CASSPARGRGTDTQYF
size: NA; V: TRBV29-1; D: TRBD1; J: TRBJ1-2; CDR3: CSVEAQHVGQGSYGYTF
size: once; V: TRBV2; D: NA; J: TRBJ1-1; CDR3: CASSEEDSNTEAFF
size: few; V: TRBV5-1; D: NA; J: TRBJ1-2; CDR3: CASSQAFYGYTF
size: NA; V: TRBV19; D: NA; J: TRBJ1-4; CDR3: CASSIVRRGELFF
size: NA; V: TRBV19; D: NA; J: TRBJ2-1; CDR3: CASSIPVYNEQFF
size: NA; V: TRBV27; D: NA; J: TRBJ1-2; CDR3: CASSLWGAGSLNYGYTF
size: NA; V: TRBV28; D: NA; J: TRBJ2-4; CDR3: CASRGQGVNIQYF
size: NA; V: TRBV10-3; D: NA; J: TRBJ1-2; CDR3: CAITLDMSYGYTF
size: NA; V: TRBV30; D: NA; J: TRBJ1-1; CDR3: CAWTGEMNTEAFF
size: once; V: TRBV11-2; D: NA; J: TRBJ1-1; CDR3: CASSWNKPREGEAFF
size: once; V: TRBV30; D: NA; J: TRBJ2-7; CDR3: CAWGGRGPYEQYF
size: NA; V: TRBV5-8; D: NA; J: TRBJ2-7; CDR3: CASRGGTVSYEQYF
size: NA; V: TRBV4-1; D: NA; J: TRBJ2-4; CDR3: CASSQGPEPIQYF
size: NA; V: TRBV6-1; D: TRBD1; J: TRBJ1-2; CDR3: CASRPGQGADYGYTF
size: once; V: TRBV19; D: NA; J: TRBJ2-5; CDR3: CASSQHLQGETQYF
size: NA; V: TRBV10-2; D: NA; J: TRBJ1-5; CDR3: CASSGQNNQPQHF
size: NA; V: TRBV7-8; D: NA; J: TRBJ1-1; CDR3: CASSLEAFGTEAFF
size: NA; V: TRBV30; D: NA; J: TRBJ1-4; CDR3: CAWSVRQKLFF
size: once; V: TRBV6-5; D: NA; J: TRBJ1-2; CDR3: CASIGPVNYGYTF
size: NA; V: TRBV6-5; D: NA; J: TRBJ2-2; CDR3: CASRGVYTGELFF
size: NA; V: TRBV7-2; D: TRBD1; J: TRBJ1-5; CDR3: CASSLGGTGNQPQHF
size: NA; V: TRBV5-4; D: TRBD1; J: TRBJ1-4; CDR3: CASSKGQPVATNEKLFF
size: NA; V: TRBV30; D: TRBD2; J: TRBJ2-3; CDR3: CAWSSGRMADTQYF
size: NA; V: TRBV19; D: NA; J: TRBJ2-1; CDR3: CASLGRGNEQFF
size: NA; V: TRBV2; D: TRBD2; J: TRBJ2-3; CDR3: CATRLARPTDTQYF
size: NA; V: TRBV19; D: NA; J: TRBJ1-5; CDR3: CASRPAFQNQPQHF
size: NA; V: TRBV29-1; D: NA; J: TRBJ1-2; CDR3: CSAQGAHGYTF
size: NA; V: TRBV5-1; D: NA; J: TRBJ2-7; CDR3: CASSDEPALYEQYF
size: NA; V: TRBV29-1; D: TRBD1; J: TRBJ2-5; CDR3: CSVSSGGQETQYF
size: NA; V: TRBV19; D: TRBD1; J: TRBJ2-2; CDR3: CASSFDRGRWNTGELFF
size: once; V: TRBV11-2; D: NA; J: TRBJ1-3; CDR3: CASSLVRGSGNTIYF
size: NA; V: TRBV7-2; D: NA; J: TRBJ1-1; CDR3: CASRQGLNTEAFF
size: NA; V: TRBV9; D: NA; J: TRBJ2-1; CDR3: CASSVVQDNEQFF
size: NA; V: TRBV28; D: NA; J: TRBJ1-2; CDR3: CASSPVRPNYGYTF
size: NA; V: TRBV25-1; D: NA; J: TRBJ2-3; CDR3: CASSGDSTDTQYF
size: NA; V: TRBV29-1; D: NA; J: TRBJ1-1; CDR3: CSVVRQANTEAFF